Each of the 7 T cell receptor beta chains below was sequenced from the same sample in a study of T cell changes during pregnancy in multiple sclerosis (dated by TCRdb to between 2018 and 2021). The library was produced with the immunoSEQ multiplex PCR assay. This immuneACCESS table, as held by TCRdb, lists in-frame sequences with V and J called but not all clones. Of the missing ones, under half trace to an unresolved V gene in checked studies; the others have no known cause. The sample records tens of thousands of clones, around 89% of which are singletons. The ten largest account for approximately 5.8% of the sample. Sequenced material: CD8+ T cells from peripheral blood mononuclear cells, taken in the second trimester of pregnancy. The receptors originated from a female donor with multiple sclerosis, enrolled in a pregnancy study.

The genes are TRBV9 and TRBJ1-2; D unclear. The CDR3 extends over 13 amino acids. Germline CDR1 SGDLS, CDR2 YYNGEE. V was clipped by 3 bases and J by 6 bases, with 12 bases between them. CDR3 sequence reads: CASSDRRRDGYTF. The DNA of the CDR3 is TGTGCCAGCAGCGATCGAAGGAGGGATGGCTACACCTTC.

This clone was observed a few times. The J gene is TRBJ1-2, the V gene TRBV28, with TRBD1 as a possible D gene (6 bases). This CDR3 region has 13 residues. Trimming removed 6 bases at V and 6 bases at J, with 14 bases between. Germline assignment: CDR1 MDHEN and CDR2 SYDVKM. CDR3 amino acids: CASRPTGFHGYTF. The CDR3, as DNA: TGTGCCAGCAGGCCTACAGGGTTTCATGGCTACACCTTC.

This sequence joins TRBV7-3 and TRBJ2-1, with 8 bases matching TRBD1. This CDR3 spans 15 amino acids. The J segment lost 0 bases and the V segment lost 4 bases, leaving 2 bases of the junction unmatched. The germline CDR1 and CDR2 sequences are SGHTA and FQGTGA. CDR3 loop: CASSWDRSSYNEQFF. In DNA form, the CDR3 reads TGTGCCAGCAGCTGGGACAGGAGCTCCTACAATGAGCAGTTCTTC.

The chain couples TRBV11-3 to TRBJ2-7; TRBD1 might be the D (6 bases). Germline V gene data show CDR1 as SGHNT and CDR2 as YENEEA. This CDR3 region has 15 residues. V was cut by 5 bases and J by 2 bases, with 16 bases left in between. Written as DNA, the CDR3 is TGTGCCAGCAGCCAAATTTTGGACAGAACCTACGAGCAGTACTTC. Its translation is CASSQILDRTYEQYF.

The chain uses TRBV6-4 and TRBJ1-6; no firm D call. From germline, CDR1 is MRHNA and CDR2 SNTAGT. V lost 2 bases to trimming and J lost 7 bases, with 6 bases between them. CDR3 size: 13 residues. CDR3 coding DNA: TGTGCCAGCAGTGACAGAGAGAATTCACCCCTCCACTTT. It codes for CASSDRENSPLHF.

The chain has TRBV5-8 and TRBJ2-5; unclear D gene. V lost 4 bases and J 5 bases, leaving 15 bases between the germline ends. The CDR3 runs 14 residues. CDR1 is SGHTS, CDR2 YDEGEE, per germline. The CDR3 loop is CASSETPGWETQYF. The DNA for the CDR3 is TGTGCCAGCAGCGAGACCCCCGGGTGGGAGACCCAGTACTTC.

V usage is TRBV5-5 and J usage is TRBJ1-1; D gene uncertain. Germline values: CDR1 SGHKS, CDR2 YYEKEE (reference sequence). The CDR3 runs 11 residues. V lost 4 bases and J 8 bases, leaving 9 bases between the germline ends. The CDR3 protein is CASSLAPEAFF. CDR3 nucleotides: TGTGCCAGCAGCCTAGCCCCAGAAGCTTTCTTT.